Detailed here is one T cell receptor beta chain. This clonotype came up many times. Its antigen has not been determined. There are no base qualities to consult, and no much larger clone falls within one base. These data are taken from a study of identical twins (TCRdb year 2016). Background on the whole study: To test whether fetal clonotypes persist, this study deep-sequenced TCR alpha and beta repertoires from monozygotic twins, from unrelated adults of various ages, and from cord blood. To rule out contamination, the twin experiments were replicated at different times with different library preparation protocols. Results and caveats for the whole study, not just this receptor: Compared with coincidental sharing between unrelated individuals, an excess of low generation-probability sequences was observed among out-of-frame TCR alpha sequences shared between twins. The excess sharing between twins in beta out-of-frame sequences was weaker because fewer shared sequences reduced the signal-to-noise ratio. Because the same donors could not be followed over many years, the conclusions depended on cross-sectional statistical analysis. In monozygotic twins, out-of-frame TCR alpha sharing was systematically underestimated by recombination models, although the models agreed with sharing between unrelated individuals. Invariant T cells such as MAIT and iNKT could partly confound zero-insertion analyses, although diverse VJ usage argued against such confounding for most clonotypes. Abundant cord blood beta clonotypes had fewer insertions, young adult naive repertoires showed a similar but weaker trend, and memory repertoires showed no such trend.

All donors were healthy Caucasians. Miltenyi CD45RO+ enrichment and human naive T-cell isolation kits were used to isolate memory (CD45RO+) and naive T cells from PBMC. Receptor libraries were prepared by 5' RACE. Sequenced on an Illumina HiSeq 2000. A universal primer binding site was introduced by template switching, and a unique molecular identifier was present in the final cDNA, enabling accurate counting of TCR cDNA molecules. Specific primers in the conserved constant-segment region were used to synthesize first-strand cDNA for the TCR alpha and beta chains. To control for contamination, every cDNA library carried two barcodes: a SMART-Mk sample barcode plus Illumina barcodes. TruSeq adapter sequences, together with Illumina sample barcodes, were added in two successive PCR steps. The Illumina HiSeq platform was used with custom primers to sequence TCR alpha and beta cDNA libraries. The original pipeline was this. MiGEC was used to process raw reads and extract unique molecular identifiers, and MiXCR was used to find CDR3 positions. For each individual, recombination models were inferred using an EM algorithm with the repgenHMM and IGoR tools. Shared clonotypes were analyzed with the tcR package in R, and sharing was normalized by the product of cloneset sizes. Out-of-frame nonproductive sequences were analyzed to study raw recombination free of thymic and clonal selection effects. TCRdb applied fastp at Q25 and MiXCR to the public reads, then kept only in-frame beta chains. Rows matching on CDR3 protein sequence are summarized as one entry with the most common DNA and genes. The V and J calls were determined by TCRdb, not by the authors. The sample table lists 150,000 or so distinct CDR3 sequences, around 3.5% of them with a count of one. The ten most abundant clones make up 7.5% to 8.5% of the sample.

As encoded in the germline V gene (reference sequence), CDR1 is SEHNR while CDR2 is FQNEAQ. At the junction V is shortened by 5 bases and J by 2 bases, with 4 bases in between. From cysteine to phenylalanine, the CDR3 is 11 amino acids long. The read is trimmed to its CDR3 DNA, 33 bases read in frame from base 1. The chain was built from TRBV7-9 and TRBJ2-7; no D gene can be assigned with confidence. The receptor was isolated from a man aged 18 to 29 in good health. Sequencing used memory T cells sorted from blood. Read against the paper, the sample's cell subset or site label means: CD45RO+ enriched T cells. The DNA sequence reads TGTGCCAGCAGCCAGGCCTACGAGCAGTACTTC. It specifies CASSQAYEQYF.